The clone carrying this T cell receptor beta chain occurred a few times. Its antigen is undetermined. This record comes from a study of T cells in Graves' hyperthyroidism and ophthalmopathy. Overall study: Once the initial diagnosis was made, peripheral blood was obtained before any treatment. Broader study findings: Appearing also in blood were most of the thyroid clonotypes expanded above 0.001. Separation of ophthalmopathy from stable hyperthyroidism was achieved by a 13 V-J model.

Calling Graves' hyperthyroidism stable meant ophthalmopathy did not progress within 18 months. The CDR3 is made up of 16 amino acids. CDR1 is MNHNY and CDR2 is SVGAGI in the germline V gene (reference sequence). Trimming removed 0 bases at V and 4 bases at J, with 15 bases between. Researchers took RNA transcripts and amplified the TCR beta CDR3 regions from them. The TCR CDR3 first-round RT-PCR relied on the HTBI primer set. Via MiXCR, TCRdb re-called the multiplex PCR reads, giving one row per CDR3 protein. The table records some 350,000 distinct CDR3 sequences, roughly 25% of them present only once.

The specimen was blood. The sequence was obtained from a man over 45 with Graves' hyperthyroidism. This sequence joins TRBV6-6 and TRBJ1-2, with D unclear. CDR3 in amino acids: CASSYSTQLTVYGYTF. The CDR3 bases are TGTGCCAGCAGTTACTCGACTCAGTTGACCGTCTATGGCTACACCTTC.